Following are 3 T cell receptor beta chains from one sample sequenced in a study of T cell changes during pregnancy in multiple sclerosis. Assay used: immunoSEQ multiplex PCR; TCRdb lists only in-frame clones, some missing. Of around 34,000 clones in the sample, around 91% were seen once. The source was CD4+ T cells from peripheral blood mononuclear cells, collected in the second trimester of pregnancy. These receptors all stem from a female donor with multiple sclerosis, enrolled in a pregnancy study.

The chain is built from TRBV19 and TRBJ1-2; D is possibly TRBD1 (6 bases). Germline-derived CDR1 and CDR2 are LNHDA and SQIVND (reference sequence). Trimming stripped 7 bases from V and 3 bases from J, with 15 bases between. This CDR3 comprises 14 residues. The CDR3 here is CASKPQGNDYGYTF. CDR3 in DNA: TGTGCCAGTAAACCGCAGGGGAACGACTATGGCTACACCTTC.

CDR3 residues: CATSKGLAELYEQYF. Here the CDR3 DNA reads TGTGCCACCAGCAAGGGACTAGCGGAGCTCTACGAGCAGTACTTC. The genes are TRBV15 and TRBJ2-7; 11 positions agree with TRBD2. The V segment lost 4 bases and the J segment 3 bases; nucleotides outside the gene matches: 5. CDR3 length: 15 residues. Germline CDR1 reads LNHNV; CDR2 reads YYDKDF (reference sequence). The variable domain in full, completed from reference TRBV15 and TRBJ2-7, reads DAMVIQNPRYQVTQFGKPVTLSCSQTLNHNVMYWYQQKSSQAPKLLFHYYDKDFNNEADTPDNFQSRRPNTSFCFLDIRSPGLGDTAMYLCATSKGLAELYEQYFGPGTRLTVT.

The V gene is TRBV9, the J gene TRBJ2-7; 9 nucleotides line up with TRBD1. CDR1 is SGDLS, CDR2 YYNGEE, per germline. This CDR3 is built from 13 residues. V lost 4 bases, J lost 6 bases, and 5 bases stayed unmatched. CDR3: CASSRDRVSEQYF. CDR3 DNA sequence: TGTGCCAGCAGCCGGGACAGGGTGAGCGAGCAGTACTTC.